A selection of T cell receptor beta chains follows, all from one sample in a study of blood T cell repertoires in COVID-19. Here immunoSEQ multiplex PCR was the method, and the copy in TCRdb shows in-frame clones only, minus some. Of 130,000 or so clones listed, about four fifths are singletons. Input material: peripheral blood. Every receptor here comes from a woman aged 60-70 years with acute or convalescent COVID-19. Both conserved end residues are part of each CDR3. A D gene is named only where the DNA matches it firmly. Clone size is given for some rows only: seen once, a few or many times, or a class if the clone is expanded.

d_call: NA; v_call: TRBV19; clone_size: NA; j_call: TRBJ1-1; cdr3_aa: CASQFGQNTEAFF; cdr3_nt: TGTGCCAGTCAATTTGGACAAAACACTGAAGCTTTCTTT
d_call: NA; v_call: TRBV6-2/TRBV6-3; clone_size: once; j_call: TRBJ2-3; cdr3_aa: CASSRPRRQVESTDTQYF; cdr3_nt: TGTGCCAGCAGTAGGCCCCGTAGACAGGTGGAAAGCACAGATACGCAGTATTTT
d_call: NA; v_call: TRBV7-3; clone_size: NA; j_call: TRBJ2-3; cdr3_aa: CASSRTGGTDTQYF; cdr3_nt: TGTGCCAGCAGCCGAACAGGAGGCACAGATACGCAGTATTTT
d_call: NA; v_call: TRBV5-1; clone_size: NA; j_call: TRBJ2-7; cdr3_aa: CASSPQGEYEQYF; cdr3_nt: TGCGCCAGCAGCCCACAGGGAGAATACGAGCAGTACTTC
d_call: NA; v_call: TRBV6-6; clone_size: NA; j_call: TRBJ2-3; cdr3_aa: CASRSPSGYGQDTQYF; cdr3_nt: TGTGCCAGCAGAAGCCCCTCAGGGTACGGTCAAGATACGCAGTATTTT
d_call: TRBD1; v_call: TRBV3-1/TRBV3-2; clone_size: NA; j_call: TRBJ1-6; cdr3_aa: CASSQGVRDRDNSPLHF; cdr3_nt: TGTGCCAGCAGCCAAGGGGTAAGGGACAGGGATAATTCACCCCTCCACTTT
d_call: NA; v_call: TRBV18; clone_size: NA; j_call: TRBJ1-1; cdr3_aa: CASSLRTSLEAFF; cdr3_nt: TGTGCCAGCTCATTAAGGACAAGTCTTGAAGCTTTCTTT
d_call: NA; v_call: TRBV5-1; clone_size: NA; j_call: TRBJ1-6; cdr3_aa: CASSLSQGRHSPLHF; cdr3_nt: TGCGCCAGCAGCTTGTCGCAGGGTCGGCATTCACCCCTCCACTTT
d_call: NA; v_call: TRBV28; clone_size: NA; j_call: TRBJ1-1; cdr3_aa: CASSSLGQGIAEAFF; cdr3_nt: TGTGCCAGCAGTTCCTTAGGGCAGGGTATAGCTGAAGCTTTCTTT
d_call: TRBD1; v_call: TRBV19; clone_size: NA; j_call: TRBJ1-6; cdr3_aa: CASNQDRGNSPLHF; cdr3_nt: TGTGCCAGTAACCAGGACAGGGGTAATTCACCCCTCCACTTT
d_call: TRBD2; v_call: TRBV5-6; clone_size: NA; j_call: TRBJ2-7; cdr3_aa: CASSLAGEGWEQYF; cdr3_nt: TGTGCCAGCAGCTTGGCCGGGGAGGGCTGGGAGCAGTACTTC
d_call: TRBD1; v_call: TRBV11-2; clone_size: NA; j_call: TRBJ2-5; cdr3_aa: CASSSRQGQETQYF; cdr3_nt: TGTGCCAGCAGCTCAAGACAGGGGCAAGAGACCCAGTACTTC
d_call: TRBD1; v_call: TRBV11-2; clone_size: few; j_call: TRBJ1-2; cdr3_aa: CASSSTGVPYGYTF; cdr3_nt: TGTGCCAGCAGCTCTACAGGGGTCCCCTATGGCTACACCTTC
d_call: TRBD1; v_call: TRBV10-3; clone_size: NA; j_call: TRBJ2-3; cdr3_aa: CAIRSSGQVTTDTQYF; cdr3_nt: TGTGCCATTCGCTCCTCCGGACAGGTTACCACAGATACGCAGTATTTT
d_call: NA; v_call: TRBV3-1/TRBV3-2; clone_size: NA; j_call: TRBJ1-1; cdr3_aa: CASSQEAGSGEAFF; cdr3_nt: TGTGCCAGCAGCCAAGAAGCGGGGTCGGGTGAAGCTTTCTTT
d_call: NA; v_call: TRBV6-5; clone_size: NA; j_call: TRBJ1-2; cdr3_aa: CASSLLGLNYGYTF; cdr3_nt: TGTGCCAGCAGTTTACTAGGGCTGAACTATGGCTACACCTTC
d_call: NA; v_call: TRBV3-1/TRBV3-2; clone_size: NA; j_call: TRBJ1-6; cdr3_aa: CASSQEVRAGGSPLHF; cdr3_nt: TGTGCCAGCAGCCAAGAAGTAAGGGCCGGGGGTTCACCCCTCCACTTT
d_call: TRBD1; v_call: TRBV6-1; clone_size: NA; j_call: TRBJ1-5; cdr3_aa: CASSEAEGTGGWVTNQPQHF; cdr3_nt: TGTGCCAGCAGTGAAGCGGAAGGGACAGGGGGTTGGGTGACCAATCAGCCCCAGCATTTT
d_call: TRBD1; v_call: TRBV19; clone_size: NA; j_call: TRBJ2-1; cdr3_aa: CASSTPLTGDEQFF; cdr3_nt: TGTGCCAGTAGTACCCCGCTGACAGGGGATGAGCAGTTCTTC
d_call: TRBD1; v_call: TRBV11-1; clone_size: NA; j_call: TRBJ2-3; cdr3_aa: CASSWASRGMDTQYF; cdr3_nt: TGTGCCAGCAGCTGGGCCTCCAGGGGGATGGATACGCAGTATTTT
d_call: TRBD1; v_call: TRBV29-1; clone_size: NA; j_call: TRBJ1-2; cdr3_aa: CSVDPTGGAYGYTF; cdr3_nt: TGCAGCGTAGACCCGACAGGGGGGGCCTATGGCTACACCTTC
d_call: TRBD1; v_call: TRBV6-5; clone_size: NA; j_call: TRBJ2-4; cdr3_aa: CASSYEGTGGNIQYF; cdr3_nt: TGTGCCAGCAGTTACGAGGGGACAGGGGGGAACATTCAGTACTTC
d_call: NA; v_call: TRBV30; clone_size: NA; j_call: TRBJ1-2; cdr3_aa: CAWSVVRGGYTF; cdr3_nt: TGTGCCTGGAGTGTAGTACGGGGTGGCTACACCTTC
d_call: NA; v_call: TRBV19; clone_size: few; j_call: TRBJ2-6; cdr3_aa: CASSMEGAFSGANVLTF; cdr3_nt: TGTGCCAGTAGTATGGAAGGGGCCTTCTCTGGGGCCAACGTCCTGACTTTC
d_call: NA; v_call: TRBV3-1/TRBV3-2; clone_size: NA; j_call: TRBJ1-1; cdr3_aa: CASSQSAVAEAFF; cdr3_nt: TGTGCCAGCAGCCAATCTGCCGTAGCTGAAGCTTTCTTT
d_call: NA; v_call: TRBV2; clone_size: NA; j_call: TRBJ1-5; cdr3_aa: CASSETSSNQPQHF; cdr3_nt: TGTGCCAGCAGTGAAACATCTAGCAATCAGCCCCAGCATTTT
d_call: NA; v_call: TRBV7-9; clone_size: NA; j_call: TRBJ1-1; cdr3_aa: CASSSGTNYEAFF; cdr3_nt: TGTGCCAGCAGTTCCGGGACAAACTATGAAGCTTTCTTT
d_call: NA; v_call: TRBV9; clone_size: NA; j_call: TRBJ2-1; cdr3_aa: CASTRGAPEDEQFF; cdr3_nt: TGTGCCAGCACCCGTGGGGCCCCCGAGGATGAGCAGTTCTTC
d_call: NA; v_call: TRBV7-2; clone_size: NA; j_call: TRBJ1-6; cdr3_aa: CASSLSGTPYNSPLHF; cdr3_nt: TGTGCCAGCAGCTTATCAGGGACACCTTATAATTCACCCCTCCACTTT
d_call: NA; v_call: TRBV9; clone_size: NA; j_call: TRBJ2-3; cdr3_aa: CASSVARDTQYF; cdr3_nt: TGTGCCAGCAGCGTAGCTCGAGATACGCAGTATTTT
d_call: NA; v_call: TRBV27; clone_size: few; j_call: TRBJ1-1; cdr3_aa: CASGRTDLGWLSTEAFF; cdr3_nt: TGTGCCAGCGGACGGACAGACTTAGGTTGGTTGAGCACTGAAGCTTTCTTT
d_call: NA; v_call: TRBV2; clone_size: NA; j_call: TRBJ1-1; cdr3_aa: CASSEGLNTEAFF; cdr3_nt: TGTGCCAGCAGTGAAGGGCTGAACACTGAAGCTTTCTTT
d_call: NA; v_call: TRBV5-1; clone_size: NA; j_call: TRBJ2-5; cdr3_aa: CASSYGQFQETQYF; cdr3_nt: TGCGCCAGCAGCTACGGACAGTTTCAAGAGACCCAGTACTTC
d_call: NA; v_call: TRBV7-9; clone_size: few; j_call: TRBJ1-2; cdr3_aa: CASSAPANYGYTF; cdr3_nt: TGTGCCAGCAGCGCCCCAGCTAACTATGGCTACACCTTC
d_call: NA; v_call: TRBV6-5; clone_size: NA; j_call: TRBJ1-2; cdr3_aa: CASSYEVGYGYTF; cdr3_nt: TGTGCCAGCAGTTACGAGGTTGGGTATGGCTACACCTTC
d_call: NA; v_call: TRBV25-1; clone_size: NA; j_call: TRBJ1-1; cdr3_aa: CASSESPEGPLRVFF; cdr3_nt: TGTGCCAGCAGTGAATCCCCCGAAGGGCCCCTCAGGGTTTTCTTT
d_call: NA; v_call: TRBV7-2; clone_size: NA; j_call: TRBJ1-2; cdr3_aa: CASSSSPGGYGYTF; cdr3_nt: TGTGCCAGCAGCTCCTCTCCCGGGGGCTATGGCTACACCTTC
d_call: TRBD1; v_call: TRBV11-2; clone_size: NA; j_call: TRBJ1-6; cdr3_aa: CASSSYRGTSSPLHF; cdr3_nt: TGTGCCAGCAGCTCTTACAGGGGAACGAGTTCACCCCTCCACTTT
d_call: NA; v_call: TRBV19; clone_size: NA; j_call: TRBJ1-2; cdr3_aa: CASSGAKGQDYGYTF; cdr3_nt: TGTGCCAGTAGTGGGGCGAAGGGGCAGGACTATGGCTACACCTTC
d_call: NA; v_call: TRBV28; clone_size: NA; j_call: TRBJ1-1; cdr3_aa: CASRTGSPNTEAFF; cdr3_nt: TGTGCCAGCAGAACGGGGTCCCCGAACACTGAAGCTTTCTTT
d_call: NA; v_call: TRBV4-2; clone_size: few; j_call: TRBJ1-2; cdr3_aa: CASSQDNGANYGYTF; cdr3_nt: TGTGCCAGCAGCCAAGATAACGGAGCTAACTATGGCTACACCTTC
d_call: TRBD1; v_call: TRBV24-1; clone_size: NA; j_call: TRBJ2-6; cdr3_aa: CATSPDRAVSGANVLTF; cdr3_nt: TGTGCCACCTCCCCGGACAGGGCGGTCTCTGGGGCCAACGTCCTGACTTTC
d_call: NA; v_call: TRBV27; clone_size: NA; j_call: TRBJ1-4; cdr3_aa: CASSSLLATNEKLFF; cdr3_nt: TGTGCCAGCAGTTCCCTCCTAGCAACTAATGAAAAACTGTTTTTT
d_call: TRBD1; v_call: TRBV5-6; clone_size: NA; j_call: TRBJ1-2; cdr3_aa: CASSFSSRWRQGANYGYTF; cdr3_nt: TGTGCCAGCAGCTTTTCCTCGCGATGGCGACAGGGTGCTAACTATGGCTACACCTTC
d_call: TRBD1; v_call: TRBV11-2; clone_size: NA; j_call: TRBJ1-2; cdr3_aa: CASSQQDRAGYTF; cdr3_nt: TGTGCCAGCAGTCAGCAGGACAGGGCTGGCTACACCTTC
d_call: TRBD1; v_call: TRBV29-1; clone_size: many; j_call: TRBJ1-2; cdr3_aa: CSVAQGADYTF; cdr3_nt: TGCAGCGTTGCACAGGGGGCCGACTACACCTTC
d_call: NA; v_call: TRBV3-1/TRBV3-2; clone_size: NA; j_call: TRBJ1-1; cdr3_aa: CASSETGGKAEAFF; cdr3_nt: TGTGCCAGCAGCGAAACGGGGGGTAAAGCTGAAGCTTTCTTT
d_call: NA; v_call: TRBV20-1; clone_size: few; j_call: TRBJ1-1; cdr3_aa: CSASPRNTEAFF; cdr3_nt: TGCAGTGCTAGTCCCAGGAACACTGAAGCTTTCTTT
d_call: TRBD1; v_call: TRBV28; clone_size: NA; j_call: TRBJ1-2; cdr3_aa: CASSTPSTGKGYTF; cdr3_nt: TGTGCCAGCAGCACACCCTCGACAGGGAAGGGCTACACCTTC
d_call: TRBD1; v_call: TRBV19; clone_size: once; j_call: TRBJ1-3; cdr3_aa: CASSTPRLGTGRGAGNTIYF; cdr3_nt: TGTGCCAGTAGTACTCCCCGGTTGGGGACAGGGCGAGGAGCTGGAAACACCATATATTTT
d_call: TRBD1; v_call: TRBV28; clone_size: few; j_call: TRBJ1-4; cdr3_aa: CASSLGTGRNEKLFF; cdr3_nt: TGTGCCAGCAGTTTGGGGACAGGGAGAAATGAAAAACTGTTTTTT
d_call: TRBD1; v_call: TRBV27; clone_size: NA; j_call: TRBJ2-7; cdr3_aa: CASSRGQGGYEQYF; cdr3_nt: TGTGCCAGCAGTAGGGGACAGGGAGGATACGAGCAGTACTTC